This T cell receptor (beta chain) was captured in a study of human T cells and chemical hapten exposure. Time point: patch test 1, 2 weeks after DPC sensitization. Treatment defined: therapeutic diphenylcyclopropenone sensitization with weekly scalp DPC. The CDR3 contains 14 residues. J lost 8 bases, V lost 4 bases, and 6 bases had no gene match. As the library was built, unique molecular identifiers were attached to individual cDNA molecules. Authors' processing steps: A per-sample median of roughly 97,000 TCRs was observed, with a range of roughly 20,000 to 690,600. TCRdb itself ran the RACE reads through MiXCR, one entry per CDR3 protein. TCRdb, rather than the study authors, made the V and J calls. The top ten clones hold 7.5% to 10% of a sample with tens of thousands of distinct CDR3 sequences, 25% to 40% of them seen once. This clonotype was seen only a few times.

V and J are TRBV12-3 or TRBV12-4 and TRBJ2-1, with 9 positions matching TRBD2. Source: whole blood, taken in connection with sensitization to the hapten diphenylcyclopropenone (DPC). The origin of this receptor is a middle-aged man with alopecia areata. Some clones in this sample may be carry-over from other donors' samples. CDR3 DNA: TGTGCCAGCAGTTCCGGGACTAGCAGGGATGAGCAGTTCTTC. Translated: CASSSGTSRDEQFF.